This is a list of T cell receptor beta chains from one sample in a study of T-cell memory formation after mild COVID-19. Via MiXCR, TCRdb re-called the 5' RACE reads, giving one row per CDR3 protein. Of about 360,000 distinct CDR3 sequences in the sample, approximately 14% were seen once. Sequencing input: PBMCs or a T cell subset sorted from them (not recorded which). The receptors here all came from a man aged 18 to 30 who had mild COVID-19 (a few samples of this study predate the infection). Cell type and time point are not known. CDR3s include the opening cysteine and the closing phenylalanine or tryptophan. Each record gives: V gene, CDR3 length, D gene, CDR3 protein. The D gene is left open where the match is weak.

v_call: TRBV5-1; cdr3_length: 15; d_call: .; cdr3_aa: CASSILGAGGDIQYF
v_call: TRBV7-8; cdr3_length: 14; d_call: .; cdr3_aa: CASSDGGAVTEAFF
v_call: TRBV28; cdr3_length: 13; d_call: .; cdr3_aa: CASTSDGVHGYTF
v_call: TRBV5-1; cdr3_length: 15; d_call: TRBD2; cdr3_aa: CASSLNQRDTYEQYF
v_call: TRBV11-2; cdr3_length: 19; d_call: .; cdr3_aa: CASRGALDVPKGTNYGYTF
v_call: TRBV18; cdr3_length: 14; d_call: .; cdr3_aa: CASSPGIAKNIQYF
v_call: TRBV19; cdr3_length: 15; d_call: .; cdr3_aa: CASSILQENYSPLHF
v_call: TRBV20-1; cdr3_length: 14; d_call: TRBD1; cdr3_aa: CSAQPGQGALEQYF
v_call: TRBV7-3; cdr3_length: 14; d_call: TRBD2; cdr3_aa: CASSLGGGKETQYF
v_call: TRBV4-1; cdr3_length: 15; d_call: TRBD2; cdr3_aa: CASSQEGGMRNEQYF
v_call: TRBV5-1; cdr3_length: 15; d_call: .; cdr3_aa: CASSASPSSYNEQFF
v_call: TRBV7-9; cdr3_length: 14; d_call: TRBD1; cdr3_aa: CASSARQGLTEAFF
v_call: TRBV19; cdr3_length: 17; d_call: TRBD1; cdr3_aa: CASSRTGTGVSYNEQFF
v_call: TRBV29-1; cdr3_length: 17; d_call: TRBD1; cdr3_aa: CSVCLGSRGQGTDTQYF
v_call: TRBV7-2; cdr3_length: 13; d_call: .; cdr3_aa: CASRGHSQETQYF
v_call: TRBV9; cdr3_length: 14; d_call: .; cdr3_aa: CASSPAGRYYGYTF
v_call: TRBV30; cdr3_length: 13; d_call: .; cdr3_aa: CAWSVSIYGVLTF
v_call: TRBV5-4; cdr3_length: 16; d_call: TRBD1; cdr3_aa: CASSFSLGQGGQPQHF
v_call: TRBV12-3/TRBV12-4; cdr3_length: 15; d_call: .; cdr3_aa: CASSPQGGGNQPQHF
v_call: TRBV29-1; cdr3_length: 15; d_call: .; cdr3_aa: CSVEDLEGTTGELFF
v_call: TRBV7-2; cdr3_length: 14; d_call: .; cdr3_aa: CASSTHPGGQPQHF
v_call: TRBV7-2; cdr3_length: 14; d_call: .; cdr3_aa: CASSLVVYQETQYF
v_call: TRBV7-9; cdr3_length: 13; d_call: .; cdr3_aa: CASSFQLLRQEFF
v_call: TRBV30; cdr3_length: 13; d_call: .; cdr3_aa: CAWSKGPRGEQYF
v_call: TRBV9; cdr3_length: 15; d_call: .; cdr3_aa: CASSVGGVAVYEQYF
v_call: TRBV12-5; cdr3_length: 11; d_call: TRBD1; cdr3_aa: CGNDRVYGYTF
v_call: TRBV7-2; cdr3_length: 12; d_call: .; cdr3_aa: CASSSSSYEQYF
v_call: TRBV6-1; cdr3_length: 13; d_call: TRBD1; cdr3_aa: CASEGQIQETQYF